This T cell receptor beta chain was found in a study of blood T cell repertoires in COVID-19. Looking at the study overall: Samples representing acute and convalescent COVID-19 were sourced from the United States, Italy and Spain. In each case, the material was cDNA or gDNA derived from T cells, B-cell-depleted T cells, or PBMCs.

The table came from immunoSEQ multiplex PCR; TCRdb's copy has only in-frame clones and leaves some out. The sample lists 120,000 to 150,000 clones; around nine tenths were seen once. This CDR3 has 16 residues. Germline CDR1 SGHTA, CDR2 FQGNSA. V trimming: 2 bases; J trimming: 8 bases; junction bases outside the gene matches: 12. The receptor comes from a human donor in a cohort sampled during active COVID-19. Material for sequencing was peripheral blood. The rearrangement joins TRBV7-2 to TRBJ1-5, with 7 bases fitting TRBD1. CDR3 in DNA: TGTGCCAGCAGCTTATCCGATGGGACAGCGCTGAAGCCCCAGCATTTT. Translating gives CASSLSDGTALKPQHF.